A selection of T cell receptor beta chains follows, all from one sample in a study of shared clonotypes between healthy human individuals. This table comes from immunoSEQ multiplex PCR, and its TCRdb copy is limited to in-frame clones, with some not included. The table has a few hundred thousand clones, 97% seen once. The specimen sequenced was naive CD4+ T cells sorted from blood. Receptor source: a woman aged 30 to 39 in good health. The CDR3 runs from the conserved cysteine through the conserved F or W. A D gene is named only where the DNA matches it firmly. Rows may omit the clone size; those that give it use once, few, many or a size class.

size	D	V	J	CDR3	DNA
-	-	TRBV4-2	TRBJ1-5	CASSLRRDGNQPQHF	TGTGCCAGCAGCCTGCGCAGGGACGGCAATCAGCCCCAGCATTTT
once	TRBD2	TRBV12-5	TRBJ2-3	CASGFRGRRGTDTQYF	TGTGCTAGTGGTTTTCGCGGGAGGCGGGGGACAGATACGCAGTATTTT
-	TRBD2	TRBV28	TRBJ2-7	CASSLWATSGSYEQYF	TGTGCCAGCAGCCTATGGGCGACTAGCGGGAGTTACGAGCAGTACTTC
-	-	TRBV5-1	TRBJ1-4	CASAMGSNEKLFF	TGCGCCAGCGCTATGGGCAGTAATGAAAAACTGTTTTTT
-	TRBD1	TRBV27	TRBJ2-7	CASSSGQDWRYEQYF	TGTGCCAGCAGTTCCGGACAGGACTGGAGGTACGAGCAGTACTTC
-	-	TRBV27	TRBJ2-5	CASRRGLLETQYF	TGTGCCAGCAGACGCGGGTTGTTAGAGACCCAGTACTTC
-	-	TRBV6-5	TRBJ2-3	CASSYSPGGRDTQYF	TGTGCCAGCAGTTACTCTCCAGGGGGGCGGGATACGCAGTATTTT
-	-	TRBV19	TRBJ2-1	CASNQVARQNEQFF	TGTGCCAGTAATCAGGTGGCCCGGCAAAATGAGCAGTTCTTC
-	-	TRBV10-2	TRBJ2-3	CASNHGGWSDTQYF	TGCGCCAGCAACCACGGCGGGTGGAGCGATACGCAGTATTTT
-	TRBD2	TRBV6-6	TRBJ2-7	CASSFWTSGSYEQYF	TGTGCCAGCAGTTTTTGGACTAGCGGGAGTTACGAGCAGTACTTC
-	TRBD1	TRBV29-1	TRBJ1-2	CSVKRGQGDGYTF	TGCAGCGTTAAACGGGGACAGGGGGACGGCTACACCTTC
-	-	TRBV7-2	TRBJ1-1	CASSLAHGAVEAFF	TGTGCCAGCAGCTTAGCTCATGGGGCAGTTGAAGCTTTCTTT
few	-	TRBV5-1	TRBJ2-5	CASSVNQETQYF	TGCGCCAGCAGCGTGAACCAAGAGACCCAGTACTTC
once	-	TRBV28	TRBJ2-5	CASNTQGVQETQYF	TGTGCCAGCAACACGCAGGGAGTCCAAGAGACCCAGTACTTC
-	TRBD1	TRBV19	TRBJ2-5	CASSRSVWTGGVETQYF	TGTGCCAGTAGTAGGTCGGTTTGGACAGGGGGAGTAGAGACCCAGTACTTC
-	TRBD2	TRBV28	TRBJ2-3	CASRPGLAASTDTQYF	TGTGCCAGCAGACCTGGACTAGCGGCTAGCACAGATACGCAGTATTTT
-	-	TRBV19	TRBJ2-7	CASSISGRSIYEQYF	TGTGCCAGTAGCATTAGCGGTAGGAGTATATACGAGCAGTACTTC
-	TRBD2	TRBV30	TRBJ2-1	CAWSAGGSYNEQFF	TGTGCCTGGAGTGCGGGGGGTTCCTACAATGAGCAGTTCTTC
once	TRBD1	TRBV18	TRBJ1-2	CASSPEGQTGYTF	TGTGCCAGCTCACCGGAGGGACAGACTGGCTACACCTTC
once	TRBD1	TRBV5-1	TRBJ2-5	CASGNSPSKTGAKTQYF	TGCGCCAGCGGGAATTCCCCCTCGAAGACAGGGGCGAAGACCCAGTACTTC
-	TRBD1	TRBV5-6	TRBJ2-7	CASSLQGASYEQYF	TGTGCCAGCAGCTTACAGGGGGCCTCCTACGAGCAGTACTTC
-	TRBD2	TRBV2	TRBJ2-5	CASRLAGGKETQYF	TGTGCCAGCAGGCTAGCGGGAGGAAAAGAGACCCAGTACTTC